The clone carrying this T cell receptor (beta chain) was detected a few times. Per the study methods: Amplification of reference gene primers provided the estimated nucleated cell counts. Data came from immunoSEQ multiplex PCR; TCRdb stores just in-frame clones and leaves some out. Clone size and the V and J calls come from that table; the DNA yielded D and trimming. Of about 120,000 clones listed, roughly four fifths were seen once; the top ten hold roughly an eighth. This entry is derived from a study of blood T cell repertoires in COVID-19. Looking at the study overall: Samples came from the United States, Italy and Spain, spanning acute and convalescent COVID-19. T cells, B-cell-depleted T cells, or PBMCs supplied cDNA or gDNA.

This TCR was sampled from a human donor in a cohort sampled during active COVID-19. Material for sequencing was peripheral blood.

CDR3 DNA sequence: TGCGCCAGCAGCACTACAGGGGTGGACGAGCAGTACTTC. Residues: CASSTTGVDEQYF. The rearrangement links TRBV5-1 to TRBJ2-7; 7 bases align to TRBD1. Germline-derived CDR1 and CDR2 are SGHRS and YFSETQ. There are 13 residues in the CDR3. V lost 4 bases to trimming and J lost 5 bases; unmatched junction nucleotides: 6.